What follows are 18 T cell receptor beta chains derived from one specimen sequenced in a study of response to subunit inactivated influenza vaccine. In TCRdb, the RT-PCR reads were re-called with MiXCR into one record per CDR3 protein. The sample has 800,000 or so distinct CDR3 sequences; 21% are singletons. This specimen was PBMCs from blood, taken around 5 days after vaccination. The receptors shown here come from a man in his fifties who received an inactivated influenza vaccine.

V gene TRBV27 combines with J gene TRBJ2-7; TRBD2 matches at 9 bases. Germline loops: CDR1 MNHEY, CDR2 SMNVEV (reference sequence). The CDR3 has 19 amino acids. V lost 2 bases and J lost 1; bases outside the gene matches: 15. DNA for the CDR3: TGTGCCAGCAGTTTAAGGGCCGGCGGGCTAGCGGGATCGTCCTACGAGCAGTACTTC. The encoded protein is CASSLRAGGLAGSSYEQYF.

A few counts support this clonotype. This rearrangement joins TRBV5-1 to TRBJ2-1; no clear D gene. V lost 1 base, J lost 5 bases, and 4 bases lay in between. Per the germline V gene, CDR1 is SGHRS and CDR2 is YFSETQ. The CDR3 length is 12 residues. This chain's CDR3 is CASSLTNNEQFF. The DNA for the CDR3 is TGCGCCAGCAGCTTGACAAACAATGAGCAGTTCTTC. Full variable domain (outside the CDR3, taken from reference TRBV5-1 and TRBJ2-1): KAGVTQTPRYLIKTRGQQVTLSCSPISGHRSVSWYQQTPGQGLQFLFEYFSETQRNKGNFPGRFSGRQFSNSRSEMNVSTLELGDSALYLCASSLTNNEQFFGPGTRLTVL.

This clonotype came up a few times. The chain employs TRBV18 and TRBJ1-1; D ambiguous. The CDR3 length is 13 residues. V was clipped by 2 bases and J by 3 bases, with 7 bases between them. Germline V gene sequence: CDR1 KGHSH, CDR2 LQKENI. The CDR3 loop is CASSPFPDTEAFF. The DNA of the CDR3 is TGTGCCAGCTCACCATTCCCGGACACTGAAGCTTTCTTT.

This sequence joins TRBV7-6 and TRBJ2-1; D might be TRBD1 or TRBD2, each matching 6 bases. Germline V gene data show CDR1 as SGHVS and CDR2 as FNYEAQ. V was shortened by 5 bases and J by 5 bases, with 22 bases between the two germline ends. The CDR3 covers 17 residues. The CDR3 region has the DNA TGTGCCAGCAGCGTAGACCGGGGGCGGAAGATAAACAATGAGCAGTTCTTC. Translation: CASSVDRGRKINNEQFF.

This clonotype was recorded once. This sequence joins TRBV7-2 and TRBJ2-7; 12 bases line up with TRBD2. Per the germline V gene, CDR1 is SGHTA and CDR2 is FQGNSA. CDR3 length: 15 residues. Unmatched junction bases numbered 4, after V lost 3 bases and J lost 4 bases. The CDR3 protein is CASSLLGTSGYEQYF. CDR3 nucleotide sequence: TGTGCCAGCAGCTTGTTGGGGACTAGCGGGTACGAGCAGTACTTC.

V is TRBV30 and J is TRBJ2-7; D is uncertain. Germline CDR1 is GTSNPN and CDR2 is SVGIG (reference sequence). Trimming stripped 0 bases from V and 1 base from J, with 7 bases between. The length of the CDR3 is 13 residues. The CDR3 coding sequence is TGTGCCTGGAGTGTAAGAGTTTCCTACGAGCAGTACTTC. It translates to CAWSVRVSYEQYF.

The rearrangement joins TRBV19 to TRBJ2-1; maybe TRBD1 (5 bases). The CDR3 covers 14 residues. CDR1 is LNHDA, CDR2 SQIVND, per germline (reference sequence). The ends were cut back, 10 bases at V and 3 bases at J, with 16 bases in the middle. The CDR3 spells CATHSGYRYNEQFF. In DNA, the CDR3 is TGTGCCACGCACTCAGGGTATCGCTACAATGAGCAGTTCTTC.

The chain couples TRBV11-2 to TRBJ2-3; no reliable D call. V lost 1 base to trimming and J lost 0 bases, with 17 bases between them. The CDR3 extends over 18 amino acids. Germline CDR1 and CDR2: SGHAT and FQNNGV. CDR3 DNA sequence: TGTGCCAGCAGCTTAGGATCTAACACTCTCTCTAGCACAGATACGCAGTATTTT. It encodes CASSLGSNTLSSTDTQYF.

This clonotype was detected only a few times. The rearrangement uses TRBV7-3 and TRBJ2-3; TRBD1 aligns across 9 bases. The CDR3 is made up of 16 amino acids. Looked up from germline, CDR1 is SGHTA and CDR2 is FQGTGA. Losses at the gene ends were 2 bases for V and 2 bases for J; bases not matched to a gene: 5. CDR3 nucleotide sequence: TGTGCCAGCAGCTTATTGGGGACAGGGTTCACAGATACGCAGTATTTT. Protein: CASSLLGTGFTDTQYF.

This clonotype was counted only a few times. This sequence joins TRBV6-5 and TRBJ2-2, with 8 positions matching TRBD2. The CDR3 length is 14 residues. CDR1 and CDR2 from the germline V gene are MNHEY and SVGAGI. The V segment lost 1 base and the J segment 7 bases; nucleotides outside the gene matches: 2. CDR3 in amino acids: CASSYLGTSGELFF. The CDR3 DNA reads TGTGCCAGCAGTTACTTAGGGACTAGCGGGGAGCTGTTTTTT.

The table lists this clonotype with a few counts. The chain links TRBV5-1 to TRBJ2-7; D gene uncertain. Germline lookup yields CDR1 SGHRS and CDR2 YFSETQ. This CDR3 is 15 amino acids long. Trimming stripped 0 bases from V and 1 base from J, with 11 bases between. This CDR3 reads CASSLGVGSSYEQYF. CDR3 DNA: TGCGCCAGCAGCTTGGGGGTAGGCAGTTCCTACGAGCAGTACTTC.

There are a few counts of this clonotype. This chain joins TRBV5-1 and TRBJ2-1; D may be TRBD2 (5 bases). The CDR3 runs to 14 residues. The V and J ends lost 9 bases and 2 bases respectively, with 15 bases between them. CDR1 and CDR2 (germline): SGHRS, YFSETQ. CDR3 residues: CATGRDGAYNEQFF. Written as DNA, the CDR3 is TGCGCCACCGGCCGGGATGGAGCCTACAATGAGCAGTTCTTC.

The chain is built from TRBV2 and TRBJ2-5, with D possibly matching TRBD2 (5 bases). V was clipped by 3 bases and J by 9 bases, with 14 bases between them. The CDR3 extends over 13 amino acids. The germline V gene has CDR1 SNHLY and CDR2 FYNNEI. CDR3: CASSEAAVGAQYF. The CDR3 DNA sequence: TGTGCCAGCAGTGAGGCAGCCGTGGGAGCCCAGTACTTC.

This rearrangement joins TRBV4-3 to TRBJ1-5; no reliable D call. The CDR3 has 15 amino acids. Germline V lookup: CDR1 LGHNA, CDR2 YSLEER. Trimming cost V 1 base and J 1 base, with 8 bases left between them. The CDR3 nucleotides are TGCGCCAGCAGCCAAGGCACGAGGAGCAATCAGCCCCAGCATTTT. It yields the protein CASSQGTRSNQPQHF.

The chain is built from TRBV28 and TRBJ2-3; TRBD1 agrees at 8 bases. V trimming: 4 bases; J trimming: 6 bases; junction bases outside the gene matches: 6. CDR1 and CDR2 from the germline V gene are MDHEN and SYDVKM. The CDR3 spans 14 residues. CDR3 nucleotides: TGTGCCAGCAGTTCCAGGGGGCGCGGGGATACGCAGTATTTT. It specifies CASSSRGRGDTQYF.

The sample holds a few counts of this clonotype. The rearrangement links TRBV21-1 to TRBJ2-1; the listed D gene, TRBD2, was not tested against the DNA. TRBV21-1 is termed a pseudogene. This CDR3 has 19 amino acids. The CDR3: CASRKNLGTSGGTYNEQFF. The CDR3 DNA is TGTGCCAGCAGGAAAAATCTGGGGACTAGCGGGGGCACCTACAATGAGCAGTTCTTC.

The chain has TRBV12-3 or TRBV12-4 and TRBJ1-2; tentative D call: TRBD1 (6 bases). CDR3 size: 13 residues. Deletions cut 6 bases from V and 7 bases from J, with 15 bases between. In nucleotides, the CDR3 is TGTGCCAGCAGCCTTCGGGAGGGGGGTGGCTACACCTTC. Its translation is CASSLREGGGYTF.

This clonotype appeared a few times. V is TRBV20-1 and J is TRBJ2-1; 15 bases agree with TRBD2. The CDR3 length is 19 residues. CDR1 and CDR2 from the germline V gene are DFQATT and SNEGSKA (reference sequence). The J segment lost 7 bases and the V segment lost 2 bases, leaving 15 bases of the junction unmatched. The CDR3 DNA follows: TGCAGTGCTAGAACCCCGCTCGGACTAGCGGGGGGGCCAGCTAATGAGCAGTTCTTC. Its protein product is CSARTPLGLAGGPANEQFF.